The subject of this entry is one T cell receptor (beta chain). TCRdb's copy holds only in-frame clones and misses some; the assay was immunoSEQ multiplex PCR. The sample carries roughly 70,000 clones, around 79% recorded once. These data belong to a study of blood T cell repertoires in COVID-19. Study as a whole: Donors in the United States, Italy and Spain gave samples during acute or convalescent COVID-19. The analysed material was cDNA or gDNA that came from T cells, B-cell-depleted T cells, or PBMCs.

This clonotype was sampled from a man aged 55 to 70 with acute or convalescent COVID-19. The specimen was peripheral blood.

CDR3 sequence reads: CASWTDSTDTQYF. For the CDR3, the DNA is TGTGCCAGCTGGACAGATAGCACAGATACGCAGTATTTT. The chain uses TRBV12-3 or TRBV12-4 and TRBJ2-3, with a weak D call TRBD1 (6 bases). Trimming left V 8 bases short and J 0 bases short, with 9 bases between. This CDR3 contains 13 residues.